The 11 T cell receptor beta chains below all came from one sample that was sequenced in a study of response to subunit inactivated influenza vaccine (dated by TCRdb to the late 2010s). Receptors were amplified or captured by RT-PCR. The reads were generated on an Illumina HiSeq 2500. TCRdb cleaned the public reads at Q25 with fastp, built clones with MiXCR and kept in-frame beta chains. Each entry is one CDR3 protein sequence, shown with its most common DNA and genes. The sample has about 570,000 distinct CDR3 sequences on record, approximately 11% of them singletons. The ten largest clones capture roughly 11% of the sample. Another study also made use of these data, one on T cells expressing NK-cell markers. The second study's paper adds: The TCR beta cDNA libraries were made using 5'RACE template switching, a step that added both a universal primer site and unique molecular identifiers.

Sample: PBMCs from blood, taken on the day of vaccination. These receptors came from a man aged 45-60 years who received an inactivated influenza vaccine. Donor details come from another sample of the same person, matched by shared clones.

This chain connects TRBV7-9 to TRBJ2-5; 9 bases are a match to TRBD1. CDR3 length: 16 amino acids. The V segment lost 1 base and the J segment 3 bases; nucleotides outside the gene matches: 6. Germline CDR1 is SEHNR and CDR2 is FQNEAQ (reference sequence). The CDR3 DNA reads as TGTGCCAGCAGCTTAGGGTGGGACAGGGAGAAAGAGACCCAGTACTTC. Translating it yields CASSLGWDREKETQYF.

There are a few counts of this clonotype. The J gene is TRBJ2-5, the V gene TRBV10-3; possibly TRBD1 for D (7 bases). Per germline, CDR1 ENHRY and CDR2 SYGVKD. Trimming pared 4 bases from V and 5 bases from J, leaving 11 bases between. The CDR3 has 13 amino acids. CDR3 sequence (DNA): TGTGCCATCAGTGGATCAGGGGGGGAGACCCAGTACTTC. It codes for CAISGSGGETQYF.

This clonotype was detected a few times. In DNA form, the CDR3 reads TGCAGCGTAAACCGGGGACAGAGCACAGATACGCAGTATTTT. Protein: CSVNRGQSTDTQYF. J is TRBJ2-3 and V is TRBV29-1, with 7 positions matching TRBD1. V trimming: 6 bases; J trimming: 0 bases; junction bases outside the gene matches: 6. CDR1 SQVTM and CDR2 ANQGSEA come from the germline V gene. The CDR3 consists of 14 residues.

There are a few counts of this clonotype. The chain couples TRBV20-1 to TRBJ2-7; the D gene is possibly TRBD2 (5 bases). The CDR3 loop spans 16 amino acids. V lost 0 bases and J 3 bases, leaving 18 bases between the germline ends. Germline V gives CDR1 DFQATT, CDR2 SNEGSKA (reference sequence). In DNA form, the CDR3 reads TGCAGTGCTAGAGATGATCGAGCCACGGACTTCTACGAGCAGTACTTC. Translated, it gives CSARDDRATDFYEQYF.

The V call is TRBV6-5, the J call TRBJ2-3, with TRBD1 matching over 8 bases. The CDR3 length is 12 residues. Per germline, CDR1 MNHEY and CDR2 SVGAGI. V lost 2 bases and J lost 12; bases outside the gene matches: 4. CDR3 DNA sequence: TGTGCCAGCAGTTACGGGACAGGCCCCCAGTATTTT. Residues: CASSYGTGPQYF.

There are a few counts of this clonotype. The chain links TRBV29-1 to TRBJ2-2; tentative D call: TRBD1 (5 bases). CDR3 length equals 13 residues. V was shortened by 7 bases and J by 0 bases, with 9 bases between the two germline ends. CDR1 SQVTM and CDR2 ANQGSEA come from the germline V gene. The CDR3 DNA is TGCAGCGCGTCCAGGGCGAACACCGGGGAGCTGTTTTTT. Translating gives CSASRANTGELFF.

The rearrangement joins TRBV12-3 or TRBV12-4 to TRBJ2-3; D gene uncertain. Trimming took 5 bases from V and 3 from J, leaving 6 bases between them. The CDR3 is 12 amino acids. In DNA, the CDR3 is TGTGCCAGCAGTATGACGACAGATACGCAGTATTTT. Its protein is CASSMTTDTQYF.

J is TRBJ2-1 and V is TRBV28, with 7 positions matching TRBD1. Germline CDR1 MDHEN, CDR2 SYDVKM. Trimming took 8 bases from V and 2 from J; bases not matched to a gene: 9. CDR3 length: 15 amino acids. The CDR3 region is CASATGTAPYNEQFF. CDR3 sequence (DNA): TGTGCCAGCGCCACAGGGACAGCCCCCTACAATGAGCAGTTCTTC.

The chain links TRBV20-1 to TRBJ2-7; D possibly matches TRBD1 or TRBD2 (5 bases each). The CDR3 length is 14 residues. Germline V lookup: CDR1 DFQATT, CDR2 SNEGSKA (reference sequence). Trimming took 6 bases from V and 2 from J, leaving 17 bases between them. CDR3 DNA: TGCAGTGCCCCCGACACTAGAGGGGCCTACGAGCAGTACTTC. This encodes CSAPDTRGAYEQYF.

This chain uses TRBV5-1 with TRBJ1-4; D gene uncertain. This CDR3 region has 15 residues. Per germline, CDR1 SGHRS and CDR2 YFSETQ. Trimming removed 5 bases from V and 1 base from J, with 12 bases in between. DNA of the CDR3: TGCGCCAGCAGGTCGGAGTCGCTAACTAATGAAAAACTGTTTTTT. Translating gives CASRSESLTNEKLFF.

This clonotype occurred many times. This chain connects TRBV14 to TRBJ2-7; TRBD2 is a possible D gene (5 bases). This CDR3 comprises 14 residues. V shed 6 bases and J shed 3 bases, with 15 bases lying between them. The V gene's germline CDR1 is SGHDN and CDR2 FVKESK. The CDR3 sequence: CASSHSVFGYEQYF. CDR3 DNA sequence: TGTGCCAGCAGTCATAGCGTCTTCGGCTACGAGCAGTACTTC.